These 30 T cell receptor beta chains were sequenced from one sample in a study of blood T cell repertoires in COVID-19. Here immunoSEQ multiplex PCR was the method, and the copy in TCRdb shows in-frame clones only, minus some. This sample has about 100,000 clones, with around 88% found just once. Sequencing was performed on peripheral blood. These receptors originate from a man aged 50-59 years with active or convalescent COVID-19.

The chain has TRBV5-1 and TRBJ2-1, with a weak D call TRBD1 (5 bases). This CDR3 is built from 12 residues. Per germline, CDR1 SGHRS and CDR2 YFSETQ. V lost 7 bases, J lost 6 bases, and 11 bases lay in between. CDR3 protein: CASWEGVNEQFF. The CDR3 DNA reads TGCGCCAGCTGGGAAGGGGTCAATGAGCAGTTCTTC.

The CDR3 sequence: CASSLLTRGGNQPQHF. CDR3 DNA sequence: TGTGCCAGCAGTTTACTGACTAGGGGTGGCAATCAGCCCCAGCATTTT. The gene calls are TRBV28 and TRBJ1-5, with D possibly being TRBD1 (5 bases). The CDR3 consists of 16 residues. Trimming removed 2 bases from V and 2 bases from J, with 13 bases in between. Germline CDR1 reads MDHEN; CDR2 reads SYDVKM.

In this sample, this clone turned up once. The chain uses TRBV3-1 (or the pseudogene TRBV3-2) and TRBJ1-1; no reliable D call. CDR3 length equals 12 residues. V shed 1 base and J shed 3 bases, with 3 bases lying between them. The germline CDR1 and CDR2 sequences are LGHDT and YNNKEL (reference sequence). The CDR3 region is CASSQVDTEAFF. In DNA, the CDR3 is TGTGCCAGCAGCCAAGTAGACACTGAAGCTTTCTTT.

CDR3: CASKERLLYNEQFF. The CDR3 region has the DNA TGTGCCAGCAAGGAGCGCCTACTATACAATGAGCAGTTCTTC. V is TRBV2 and J is TRBJ2-1; D remains ambiguous. The CDR3 is 14 amino acids. Germline CDR1 is SNHLY and CDR2 is FYNNEI. Trimming left V 7 bases short and J 4 bases short, with 14 bases between.

CDR3 protein: CASSPGGRGNTIYF. The CDR3 bases are TGTGCCAGTAGTCCCGGCGGCCGCGGAAACACCATATATTTT. The gene calls are TRBV19 and TRBJ1-3, with D uncertain. The CDR3 extends over 14 amino acids. The V end lost 5 bases, the J end lost 4 bases, and 12 bases lay between the germline ends. CDR1 and CDR2 from the germline V gene are LNHDA and SQIVND (reference sequence).

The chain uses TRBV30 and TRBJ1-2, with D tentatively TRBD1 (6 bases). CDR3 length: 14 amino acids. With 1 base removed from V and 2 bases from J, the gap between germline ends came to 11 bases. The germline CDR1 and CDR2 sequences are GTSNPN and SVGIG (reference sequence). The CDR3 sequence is CAWSGGLGNYGYTF. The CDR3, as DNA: TGTGCCTGGAGTGGGGGGCTAGGGAACTATGGCTACACCTTC. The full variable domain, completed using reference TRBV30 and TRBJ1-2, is SQTIHQWPATLVQPVGSPLSLECTVEGTSNPNLYWYRQAAGRGLQLLFYSVGIGQISSEVPQNLSASRPQDRQFILSSKKLLLSDSGFYLCAWSGGLGNYGYTFGSGTRLTVV.

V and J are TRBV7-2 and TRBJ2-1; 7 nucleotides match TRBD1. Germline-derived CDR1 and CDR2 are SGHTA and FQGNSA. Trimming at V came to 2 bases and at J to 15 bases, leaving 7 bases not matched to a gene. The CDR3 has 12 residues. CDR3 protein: CASSLQGQALFF. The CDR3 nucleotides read TGTGCCAGCAGCTTACAAGGACAGGCTCTGTTCTTC.

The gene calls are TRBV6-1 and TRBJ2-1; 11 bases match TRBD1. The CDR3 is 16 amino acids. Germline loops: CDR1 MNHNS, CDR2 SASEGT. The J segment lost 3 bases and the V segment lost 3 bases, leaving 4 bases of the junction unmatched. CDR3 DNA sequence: TGTGCCAGCAGTGATTCCGGGACAGGGGGCTACAATGAGCAGTTCTTC. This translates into CASSDSGTGGYNEQFF.

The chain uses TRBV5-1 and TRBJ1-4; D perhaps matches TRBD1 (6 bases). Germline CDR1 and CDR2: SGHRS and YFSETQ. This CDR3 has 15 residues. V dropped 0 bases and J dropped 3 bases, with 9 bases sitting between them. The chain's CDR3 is CASSLDRAANEKLFF. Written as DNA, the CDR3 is TGCGCCAGCAGCTTGGACAGGGCGGCTAATGAAAAACTGTTTTTT.

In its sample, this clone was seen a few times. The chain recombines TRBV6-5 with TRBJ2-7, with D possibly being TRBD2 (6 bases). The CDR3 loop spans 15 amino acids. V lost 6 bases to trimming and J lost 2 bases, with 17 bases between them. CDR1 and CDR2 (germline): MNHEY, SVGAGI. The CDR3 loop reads CASRAVEGTAYEQYF. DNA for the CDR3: TGTGCCAGCAGGGCGGTGGAGGGGACCGCCTACGAGCAGTACTTC.

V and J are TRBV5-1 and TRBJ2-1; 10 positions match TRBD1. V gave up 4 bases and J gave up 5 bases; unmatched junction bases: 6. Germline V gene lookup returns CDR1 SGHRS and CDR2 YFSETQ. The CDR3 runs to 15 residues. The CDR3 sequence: CASSEGQGSHNEQFF. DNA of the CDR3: TGCGCCAGCAGCGAGGGACAGGGGTCCCACAATGAGCAGTTCTTC.

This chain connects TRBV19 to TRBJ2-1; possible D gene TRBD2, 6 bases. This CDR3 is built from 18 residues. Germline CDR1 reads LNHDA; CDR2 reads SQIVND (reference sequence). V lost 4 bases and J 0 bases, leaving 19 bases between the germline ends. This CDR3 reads CASSTPLWAGSSYNEQFF. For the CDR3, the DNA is TGTGCCAGTAGTACACCCTTGTGGGCGGGGAGCTCCTACAATGAGCAGTTCTTC.

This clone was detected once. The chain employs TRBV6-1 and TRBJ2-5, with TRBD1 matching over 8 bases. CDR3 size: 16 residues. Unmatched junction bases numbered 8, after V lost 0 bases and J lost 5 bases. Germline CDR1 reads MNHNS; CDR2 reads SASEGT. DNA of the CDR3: TGTGCCAGCAGTGAAGCGCGGACAGGGAAGGTGGAGACCCAGTACTTC. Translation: CASSEARTGKVETQYF.

Here the CDR3 reads CASRVSRGYYTDTQYF. The CDR3, as DNA: TGTGCCAGCAGAGTTTCCAGGGGATACTACACAGATACGCAGTATTTT. This chain links TRBV28 with TRBJ2-3; D may be TRBD1 (6 bases). Between the trimmed V and J ends, which lost 6 bases and 2 bases, there was a span of 18 bases. Germline V gene lookup returns CDR1 MDHEN and CDR2 SYDVKM. This CDR3 spans 16 amino acids.

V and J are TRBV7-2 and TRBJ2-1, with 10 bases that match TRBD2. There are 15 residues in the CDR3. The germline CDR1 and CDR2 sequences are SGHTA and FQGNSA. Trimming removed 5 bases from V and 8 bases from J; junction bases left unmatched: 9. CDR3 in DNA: TGTGCCAGCAGCCTGACTAGCGGGTCTCCGGATGAGCAGTTCTTC. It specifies CASSLTSGSPDEQFF.

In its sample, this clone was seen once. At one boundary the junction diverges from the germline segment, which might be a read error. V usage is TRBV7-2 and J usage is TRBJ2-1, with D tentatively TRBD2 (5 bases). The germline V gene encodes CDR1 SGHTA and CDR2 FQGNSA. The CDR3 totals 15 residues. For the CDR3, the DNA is TGTGCCAGCAGCTTAGCTAACCCCACTAGTAAGAGGCCAGTCTTC. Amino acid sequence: CASSLANPTSKRPVF.

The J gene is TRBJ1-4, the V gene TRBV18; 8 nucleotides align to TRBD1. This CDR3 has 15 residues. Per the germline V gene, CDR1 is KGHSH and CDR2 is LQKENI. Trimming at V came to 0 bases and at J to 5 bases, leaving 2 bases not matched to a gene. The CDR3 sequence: CASSPPGTGNEKLFF. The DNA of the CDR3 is TGTGCCAGCTCACCACCTGGGACAGGCAATGAAAAACTGTTTTTT.

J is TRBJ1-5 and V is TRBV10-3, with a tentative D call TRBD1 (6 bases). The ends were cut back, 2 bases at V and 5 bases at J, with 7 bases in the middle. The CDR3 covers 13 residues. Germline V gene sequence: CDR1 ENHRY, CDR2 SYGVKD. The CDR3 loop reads CAISENRDQPQHF. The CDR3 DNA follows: TGTGCCATCAGTGAGAACAGGGATCAGCCCCAGCATTTT.

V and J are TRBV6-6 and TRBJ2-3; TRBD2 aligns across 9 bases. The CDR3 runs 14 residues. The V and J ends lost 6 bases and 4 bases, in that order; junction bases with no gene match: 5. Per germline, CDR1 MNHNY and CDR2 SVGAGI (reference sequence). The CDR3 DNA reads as TGTGCCAGCAGACCACTAGCGGGCCCAGATACGCAGTATTTT. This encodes CASRPLAGPDTQYF.

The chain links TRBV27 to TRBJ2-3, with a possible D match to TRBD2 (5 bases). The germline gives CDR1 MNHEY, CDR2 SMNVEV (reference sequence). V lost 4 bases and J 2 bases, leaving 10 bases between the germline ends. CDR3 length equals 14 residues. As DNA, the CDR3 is TGTGCCAGCAGTTGGCGGGCACCCACAGATACGCAGTATTTT. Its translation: CASSWRAPTDTQYF.

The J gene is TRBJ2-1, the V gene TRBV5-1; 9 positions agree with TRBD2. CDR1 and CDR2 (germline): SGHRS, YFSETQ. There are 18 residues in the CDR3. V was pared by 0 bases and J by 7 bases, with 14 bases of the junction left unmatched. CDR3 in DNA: TGCGCCAGCAGCTTGGTATTCGGTCTGGCTAGCGGGACGAATGAGCAGTTCTTC. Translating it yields CASSLVFGLASGTNEQFF. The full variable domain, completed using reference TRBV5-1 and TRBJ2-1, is KAGVTQTPRYLIKTRGQQVTLSCSPISGHRSVSWYQQTPGQGLQFLFEYFSETQRNKGNFPGRFSGRQFSNSRSEMNVSTLELGDSALYLCASSLVFGLASGTNEQFFGPGTRLTVL.

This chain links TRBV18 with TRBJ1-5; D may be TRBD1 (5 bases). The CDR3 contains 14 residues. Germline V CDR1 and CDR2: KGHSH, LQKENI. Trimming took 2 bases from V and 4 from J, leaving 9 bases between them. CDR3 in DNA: TGTGCCAGCTCACCAGGGGCAGGGAATCAGCCCCAGCATTTT. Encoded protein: CASSPGAGNQPQHF.

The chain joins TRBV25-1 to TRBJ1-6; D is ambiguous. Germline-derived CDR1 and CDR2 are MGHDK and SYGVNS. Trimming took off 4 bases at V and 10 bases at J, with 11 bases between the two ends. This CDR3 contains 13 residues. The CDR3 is CASSGGASSPLHF. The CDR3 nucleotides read TGTGCCAGCAGTGGGGGAGCCTCATCACCCCTCCACTTT.

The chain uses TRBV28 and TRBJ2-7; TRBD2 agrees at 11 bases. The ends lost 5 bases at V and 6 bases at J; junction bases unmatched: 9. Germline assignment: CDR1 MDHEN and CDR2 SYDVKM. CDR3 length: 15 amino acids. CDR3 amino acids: CASSRPSSGRFEQYF. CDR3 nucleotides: TGTGCCAGCAGTCGTCCTTCTAGCGGGAGGTTCGAGCAGTACTTC.

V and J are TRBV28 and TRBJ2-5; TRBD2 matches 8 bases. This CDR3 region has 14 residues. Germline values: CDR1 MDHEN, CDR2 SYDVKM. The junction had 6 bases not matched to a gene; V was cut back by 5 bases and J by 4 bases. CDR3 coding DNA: TGTGCCAGCAGTCCAGCGGGAGTGAGAGAGACCCAGTACTTC. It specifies CASSPAGVRETQYF.

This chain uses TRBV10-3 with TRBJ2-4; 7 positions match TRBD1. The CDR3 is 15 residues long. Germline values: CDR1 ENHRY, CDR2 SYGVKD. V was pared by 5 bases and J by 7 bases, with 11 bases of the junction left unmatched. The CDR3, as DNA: TGTGCCATCAGTCCTACTGACAGGGTTGGGAACATTCAGTACTTC. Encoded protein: CAISPTDRVGNIQYF.

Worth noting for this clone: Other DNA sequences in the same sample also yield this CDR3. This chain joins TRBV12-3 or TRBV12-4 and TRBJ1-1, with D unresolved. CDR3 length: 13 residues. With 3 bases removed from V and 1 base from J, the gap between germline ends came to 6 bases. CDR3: CASSFSGNTEAFF. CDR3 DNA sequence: TGTGCCAGCAGTTTTTCCGGGAACACTGAAGCTTTCTTT.

CDR3 in amino acids: CAISAQAYEQYF. In nucleotides, the CDR3 is TGTGCCATCAGTGCCCAGGCCTACGAGCAGTACTTC. This chain uses TRBV10-3 with TRBJ2-7; D remains unclear. This CDR3 is built from 12 residues. Germline V gene sequence: CDR1 ENHRY, CDR2 SYGVKD. Trimming took 4 bases from V and 2 from J, leaving 6 bases between them.

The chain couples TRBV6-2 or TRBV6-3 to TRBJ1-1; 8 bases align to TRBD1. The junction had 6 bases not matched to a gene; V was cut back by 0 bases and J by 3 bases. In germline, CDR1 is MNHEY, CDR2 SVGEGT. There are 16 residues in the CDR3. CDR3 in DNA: TGTGCCAGCAGTTACTCTATATCGACAGGGGACACTGAAGCTTTCTTT. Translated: CASSYSISTGDTEAFF.

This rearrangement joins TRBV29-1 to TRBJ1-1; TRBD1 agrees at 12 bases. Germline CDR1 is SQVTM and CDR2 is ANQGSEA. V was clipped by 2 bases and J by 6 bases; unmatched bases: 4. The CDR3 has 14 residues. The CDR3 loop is CSVEPGTGGPEAFF. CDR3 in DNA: TGCAGCGTTGAACCAGGGACAGGGGGCCCTGAAGCTTTCTTT.